The table lists the clone carrying this T cell receptor beta chain with many counts. The antigen is not known. Germline V gene data show CDR1 as LNHDA and CDR2 as SQIVND (reference sequence). The CDR3 contains 16 residues. The J segment lost 1 base and the V segment lost 4 bases, leaving 5 bases of the junction unmatched. This sample stems from a study of T cells in Graves' hyperthyroidism and ophthalmopathy. Reasons for excluding patients were uncontrolled infection, other autoimmune disease, pregnancy or lactation. Diagnosis relied on clinical symptoms, serum thyroxine and TRAb, thyroid ultrasound and orbital computed tomography. General study points: Most thyroid clonotypes with frequency above 0.001 were detected in blood. By a 13 V-J model, ophthalmopathy was set apart from stable hyperthyroidism.

Researchers amplified the TCR beta CDR3 regions from RNA transcripts. The HTBI set primed first-round TCR CDR3 RT-PCR. From the multiplex PCR reads, TCRdb called clonotypes with MiXCR, one entry per CDR3 protein. Of roughly 500,000 distinct CDR3 sequences in the sample, 40% to 55% were seen once. The TCR was taken from an adult woman with Graves' disease, either hyperthyroidism or ophthalmopathy (not recorded which). The specimen was peripheral blood or thyroid tissue (not recorded which). This sequence joins TRBV19 and TRBJ2-7; TRBD2 aligns across 12 bases. In DNA form, the CDR3 reads TGTGCCAGTAGTAGAGCCGGGACTAGCGGGTCCTACGAGCAGTACTTC. It specifies CASSRAGTSGSYEQYF. Combining the CDR3 with reference TRBV19 and TRBJ2-7 gives the whole variable domain DGGITQSPKYLFRKEGQNVTLSCEQNLNHDAMYWYRQDPGQGLRLIYYSQIVNDFQKGDIAEGYSVSREKKESFPLTVTSAQKNPTAFYLCASSRAGTSGSYEQYFGPGTRLTVT.